This T cell receptor beta chain came from a study of blood T cell repertoires in COVID-19. This clone came up a few times. Here immunoSEQ multiplex PCR was the method, and the copy in TCRdb shows in-frame clones only, minus some. The sample records approximately 350,000 clones, 89% being singletons. Germline assignment: CDR1 SEHNR and CDR2 FQNEAQ (reference sequence). The CDR3 runs 12 residues. Trimming removed 9 bases from V and 1 base from J, with 9 bases in between. This TCR was recovered from a woman younger than 45 with COVID-19, enrolled during active disease. This sequence joins TRBV7-9 and TRBJ1-2; D is uncertain. The sample taken for sequencing was peripheral blood. For the CDR3, the DNA is TGTGCCAGTGGTAACATTAACTATGGCTACACCTTC. Its protein product is CASGNINYGYTF.